The 21 T cell receptor beta chains listed next were all sequenced from one sample in a study of patients and donors after allogeneic stem cell transplantation. TCRdb re-called the RT-PCR reads with MiXCR, one entry per CDR3 protein. Counted here are roughly 250,000 distinct CDR3 sequences, approximately 14% occurring once; the ten biggest clones make up more than 9%. Material: blood, either unsorted or a sorted T cell fraction (not recorded which). Every receptor here comes from a human donor who was either an allogeneic HSCT recipient or a stem cell or donor lymphocyte infusion donor (not recorded which). It is not recorded whose cells these are; they may come from a transplant donor.

In this sample, this clonotype turned up many times. J is TRBJ2-5 and V is TRBV28, with 7 bases that match TRBD1. The CDR3 spans 14 residues. V was clipped by 3 bases and J by 2 bases; unmatched bases: 3. Germline CDR1 and CDR2: MDHEN and SYDVKM. Here the CDR3 reads CASSLGTVQETQYF. The CDR3 region has the DNA TGTGCCAGCAGTTTGGGGACAGTTCAAGAGACCCAGTACTTC.

The rearrangement joins TRBV19 to TRBJ1-2; D is uncertain. Germline V lookup: CDR1 LNHDA, CDR2 SQIVND (reference sequence). V lost 3 bases and J 9 bases, leaving 17 bases between the germline ends. The CDR3 sequence is 14 residues long. CDR3 nucleotides: TGTGCCAGTAGTATTTCGTGGCCTTCTATGCGCTACACCTTC. Translation: CASSISWPSMRYTF.

This clonotype has just a few counts. CDR3 in amino acids: CASSMRPTPTDTQYF. The CDR3 DNA is TGTGCCAGCAGCATGAGGCCTACCCCCACAGATACGCAGTATTTT. The gene calls are TRBV5-6 and TRBJ2-3; no clear D. The V end lost 4 bases, the J end lost 2 bases, and 14 bases lay between the germline ends. From germline, CDR1 is SGHDT and CDR2 YYEEEE. The CDR3 has 15 residues.

The CDR3 sequence is CASTAEITDTQYF. The CDR3 bases are TGTGCCAGCACCGCTGAGATCACAGATACGCAGTATTTT. The rearrangement joins TRBV2 to TRBJ2-3; D is unresolved. Germline CDR1 SNHLY, CDR2 FYNNEI. Trimming removed 7 bases from V and 2 bases from J, with 10 bases in between. The CDR3 extends over 13 amino acids.

This clonotype was seen more than once but under ten times. V usage is TRBV18 and J usage is TRBJ2-1; the match to TRBD2 covers 7 bases. V lost 0 bases, J lost 5 bases, and 10 bases stayed unmatched. The germline CDR1 and CDR2 sequences are KGHSH and LQKENI. The CDR3 consists of 17 residues. The CDR3: CASSPPGLGGSHNEQFF. The DNA of the CDR3 is TGTGCCAGCTCACCACCGGGTCTGGGGGGGAGCCACAATGAGCAGTTCTTC.

This clonotype has ten or more counts. V gene TRBV3-1 combines with J gene TRBJ2-3, with unresolved D. Germline CDR1 and CDR2: LGHDT and YNNKEL (reference sequence). The CDR3 consists of 16 residues. Trimming shortened V by 4 bases and J by 2 bases, and 16 bases separated the two germline ends. Here the CDR3 reads CASSRGAVRVTDTQYF. The CDR3 DNA reads as TGTGCCAGCAGCCGGGGTGCTGTACGTGTCACAGATACGCAGTATTTT.

This clonotype has more than one count but fewer than ten. The gene calls are TRBV25-1 and TRBJ2-1; D perhaps matches TRBD2 (6 bases). The germline V gene has CDR1 MGHDK and CDR2 SYGVNS. Trimming stripped 6 bases from V and 7 bases from J, with 19 bases between. CDR3 size: 15 residues. CDR3 loop: CASRLGGTVGNEQFF. For the CDR3, the DNA is TGTGCCAGCAGACTTGGCGGGACCGTTGGGAATGAGCAGTTCTTC.

This clonotype was counted once. V is TRBV5-5 and J is TRBJ1-2; D might be TRBD1 (6 bases). Deletions cut 4 bases from V and 3 bases from J, with 16 bases between. Germline CDR1 and CDR2: SGHKS and YYEKEE (reference sequence). This CDR3 region has 15 residues. The CDR3 reads CASSPSSNRDYGYTF. CDR3 in DNA: TGTGCCAGCAGCCCGTCCTCGAACAGGGACTATGGCTACACCTTC.

J is TRBJ1-5 and V is TRBV20-1, with 7 positions matching TRBD1. The CDR3 is 18 residues long. Germline CDR1 reads DFQATT; CDR2 reads SNEGSKA (reference sequence). Trimming at V came to 6 bases and at J to 0 bases, leaving 17 bases not matched to a gene. CDR3 DNA sequence: TGCAGTGCCCTCTTACCGGGACAGTCCCAATATAGCAATCAGCCCCAGCATTTT. This gives the protein CSALLPGQSQYSNQPQHF.

This clonotype was observed once. V and J are TRBV5-1 and TRBJ1-1, with a weak D call TRBD1 (5 bases). The CDR3 totals 15 residues. V was pared by 0 bases and J by 3 bases, with 12 bases between. The germline V gene encodes CDR1 SGHRS and CDR2 YFSETQ. The CDR3 DNA reads TGCGCCAGCAGCTTGGATGGAAGAGGGGACACTGAAGCTTTCTTT. Amino acids: CASSLDGRGDTEAFF.

The chain combines TRBV6-1 with TRBJ1-5; D gene ambiguous. The germline CDR1 and CDR2 sequences are MNHNS and SASEGT. The CDR3 spans 15 residues. Deletions cut 6 bases from V and 2 bases from J, with 14 bases between. CDR3 region: CASSERRNGNQPQHF. The CDR3 DNA follows: TGTGCCAGCAGCGAGAGAAGAAATGGCAATCAGCCCCAGCATTTT.

In this sample, this clonotype turned up a few times. The genes are TRBV19 and TRBJ2-7, with TRBD2 matching over 10 bases. The CDR3 has 17 amino acids. Unmatched junction bases numbered 14, after V lost 3 bases and J lost 6 bases. Germline V gives CDR1 LNHDA, CDR2 SQIVND (reference sequence). CDR3 sequence reads: CASSIRPSGGLMGEQYF. For the CDR3, the DNA is TGTGCCAGTAGTATCCGGCCTAGCGGGGGACTGATGGGCGAGCAGTACTTC.

The rearrangement joins TRBV6-1 to TRBJ1-1; 8 nucleotides match TRBD1. Germline loops: CDR1 MNHNS, CDR2 SASEGT. V lost 2 bases to trimming and J lost 10 bases; unmatched junction nucleotides: 3. The CDR3 is 12 amino acids. CDR3 sequence: CASSELTGGAFF. The CDR3 region has the DNA TGTGCCAGCAGTGAATTAACAGGGGGAGCTTTCTTT.

The gene calls are TRBV5-4 and TRBJ2-2; TRBD2 agrees at 10 bases. CDR1 is SGHNT, CDR2 YYREEE, per germline (reference sequence). Trimming at V came to 0 bases and at J to 8 bases, leaving 10 bases not matched to a gene. The CDR3 contains 17 residues. The CDR3 bases are TGTGCCAGCAGCTTGGCCCATACTAGCGGGATGGTGGGGGAGCTGTTTTTT. Protein sequence: CASSLAHTSGMVGELFF.

Only a few counts were recorded for this clonotype. The chain couples TRBV6-1 to TRBJ2-5, with 13 nucleotides matching TRBD2. Germline loops: CDR1 MNHNS, CDR2 SASEGT. The CDR3 extends over 18 amino acids. J was trimmed by 1 base and V by 6 bases; bases with no gene match: 11. CDR3 in amino acids: CASSPTGLAGVSQETQYF. In DNA, the CDR3 is TGTGCCAGCAGCCCGACAGGACTAGCGGGGGTGAGCCAAGAGACCCAGTACTTC.

This chain uses TRBV30 with TRBJ2-1; D may be TRBD2 (6 bases). Trimming left V 5 bases short and J 5 bases short, with 19 bases between. The CDR3 consists of 15 residues. Germline V lookup: CDR1 GTSNPN, CDR2 SVGIG (reference sequence). The chain's CDR3 is CAWGLIVGINNEQFF. The CDR3 DNA is TGTGCCTGGGGACTAATAGTTGGGATCAACAATGAGCAGTTCTTC.

This clonotype was observed a handful of times. The chain carries TRBV12-3 or TRBV12-4 and TRBJ1-2; D perhaps matches TRBD1 (5 bases). V was cut by 6 bases and J by 5 bases, with 25 bases left in between. This CDR3 has 17 amino acids. The CDR3 region is CASSLQRPLGTEYGYTF. CDR3 DNA: TGTGCCAGCAGCCTACAACGTCCCCTGGGGACGGAATATGGCTACACCTTC.

In DNA, the CDR3 is TGTGCCAGCACCCCCGCCCGAGGGGGTCGCGCTTTCTTT. Translated, it gives CASTPARGGRAFF. The V gene is TRBV6-1, the J gene TRBJ1-1, with D possibly matching TRBD1 (6 bases). Looked up from germline, CDR1 is MNHNS and CDR2 is SASEGT. The CDR3 length is 13 residues. V gave up 7 bases and J gave up 11 bases, with 20 bases separating them.

This clonotype was found many times. The chain has TRBV12-3 or TRBV12-4 and TRBJ2-7, with D tentatively TRBD1 (6 bases). The CDR3 contains 14 residues. The germline V and J ends were trimmed by 6 bases and 1 base, with 13 bases remaining between them. CDR3 protein: CASRTSTGSYEQYF. The CDR3 region has the DNA TGTGCCAGCAGAACCTCAACAGGGTCCTACGAGCAGTACTTC.

J is TRBJ2-7 and V is TRBV12-3 or TRBV12-4; possibly TRBD1 for D (6 bases). The V end lost 5 bases, the J end lost 3 bases, and 17 bases lay between the germline ends. The CDR3 spans 15 residues. The CDR3 here is CASSPSRDMGYEQYF. CDR3 bases: TGTGCCAGCAGTCCGTCCCGGGACATGGGCTACGAGCAGTACTTC.

This clonotype has only a few counts. V gene TRBV2 combines with J gene TRBJ2-7; no firm D call. The V end lost 6 bases, the J end lost 5 bases, and 17 bases lay between the germline ends. The CDR3 has 14 residues. CDR1 and CDR2 (germline): SNHLY, FYNNEI. CDR3 coding DNA: TGTGCCAGCAGGGAAACTTACAGTATCCACGAGCAGTACTTC. It codes for CASRETYSIHEQYF.